This TCR beta chain was identified in a study of control samples from healthy donors and cancer patients. TCRdb's copy holds only in-frame clones and misses some; the assay was immunoSEQ multiplex PCR. The data hold approximately 120,000 clones, with around 86% observed a single time. Concerning this clone itself: This specimen includes other DNA sequences encoding the same CDR3.

The V end lost 3 bases, the J end lost 1 base, and 7 bases lay between the germline ends. The germline V gene encodes CDR1 LGHDT and CDR2 YNNKEL (reference sequence). This CDR3 is 15 amino acids long. The chain combines TRBV3-1 (or the pseudogene TRBV3-2) with TRBJ1-6; D gene uncertain. The sequencing sample was made of blood. This sequence originates from a man aged 35 to 55 in good health. CDR3 region: CASSQGSSYNSPLHF. CDR3 nucleotides: TGTGCCAGCAGCCAGGGGAGTTCCTATAATTCACCCCTCCACTTT.